The 18 T cell receptor beta chains in this list originate from one sample, sequenced in a study of blood T cell repertoires in COVID-19. Method: immunoSEQ multiplex PCR; TCRdb's copy keeps in-frame clones and lacks some. This table has approximately 260,000 clones, over 80% appearing once. Sequencing was done on a sample of PBMCs or T cells enriched from blood (not recorded which). The receptors here all came from a woman aged 18-29 years who had recovered from COVID-19.

This clone was seen once. V usage is TRBV29-1 and J usage is TRBJ1-2, with a weak D call TRBD1 (5 bases). With 4 bases removed from V and 0 bases from J, the gap between germline ends came to 9 bases. CDR1 SQVTM and CDR2 ANQGSEA come from the germline V gene. The CDR3 is made up of 13 amino acids. The CDR3: CSVVWTSNYGYTF. The CDR3, as DNA: TGCAGCGTTGTTTGGACATCTAACTATGGCTACACCTTC.

V and J are TRBV2 and TRBJ1-4; no clear D gene. The V gene lost 8 bases and the J gene lost 15 bases, with 19 bases spanning the gap. The CDR3 has 12 residues. From germline, CDR1 is SNHLY and CDR2 FYNNEI. The CDR3 DNA reads TGTGCCAGCGGCCCACCGACACCGTTTGTGTTTTTT. It translates to CASGPPTPFVFF.

This sequence joins TRBV7-9 and TRBJ2-1; 14 bases are a match to TRBD2. CDR1 SEHNR and CDR2 FQNEAQ come from the germline V gene (reference sequence). This CDR3 is 15 amino acids long. V lost 4 bases to trimming and J lost 12 bases; unmatched junction nucleotides: 8. In DNA, the CDR3 is TGTGCCAGCAGCTCAGGACTAGCGGGAGGAGAACGGCAGTTCTTC. Protein: CASSSGLAGGERQFF.

The V and J genes are TRBV5-1 and TRBJ1-6; maybe TRBD1 (6 bases). Germline V gene lookup returns CDR1 SGHRS and CDR2 YFSETQ. V was cut by 4 bases and J by 0 bases, with 17 bases left in between. The CDR3 consists of 18 residues. The CDR3 spells CASSPGQSPNSYNSPLHF. CDR3 coding DNA: TGCGCCAGCAGCCCCGGACAGAGCCCTAACTCCTATAATTCACCCCTCCACTTT.

With respect to this clone: Additional DNA sequences in this sample encode the identical CDR3. The chain employs TRBV27 and TRBJ1-2, with D possibly TRBD1 on 6 matching bases. Trimming shortened V by 6 bases and J by 4 bases, and 12 bases separated the two germline ends. CDR1 MNHEY and CDR2 SMNVEV come from the germline V gene (reference sequence). The length of the CDR3 is 13 residues. CDR3 sequence (DNA): TGTGCCAGCAGCCGCACAGGGTTCTATGGCTACACCTTC. Encoded protein: CASSRTGFYGYTF.

This rearrangement joins TRBV4-1 to TRBJ2-3, with 7 bases fitting TRBD2. V dropped 0 bases and J dropped 1; count of bases not matched to a gene: 7. The CDR3 has 17 residues. Germline V gene lookup returns CDR1 MGHRA and CDR2 YSYEKL. The CDR3 DNA sequence: TGCGCCAGCAGCCAAGATCTAGGGCTAGCGGGCACAGATACGCAGTATTTT. Residues: CASSQDLGLAGTDTQYF.

The chain has TRBV11-2 and TRBJ2-3; no clear D. This CDR3 has 14 amino acids. Germline V gene sequence: CDR1 SGHAT, CDR2 FQNNGV. Trimming pared 2 bases from V and 5 bases from J, leaving 11 bases between. In DNA form, the CDR3 reads TGTGCCAGCAGCTTAAGTCGAGGCGGAGATACGCAGTATTTT. Amino acid sequence: CASSLSRGGDTQYF.

Only one count was recorded for this clone. V gene TRBV11-2 combines with J gene TRBJ1-3; perhaps TRBD1 as D (5 bases). Per germline, CDR1 SGHAT and CDR2 FQNNGV. This CDR3 has 17 residues. Trimming removed 1 base from V and 0 bases from J, with 13 bases in between. CDR3 residues: CASSLAPGGRSGNTIYF. In nucleotides, the CDR3 is TGTGCCAGCAGCTTAGCGCCCGGGGGACGCTCTGGAAACACCATATATTTT.

The chain combines TRBV9 with TRBJ2-1; TRBD2 aligns across 9 bases. Trimming at V came to 0 bases and at J to 8 bases, leaving 6 bases not matched to a gene. The germline V gene encodes CDR1 SGDLS and CDR2 YYNGEE. The CDR3 consists of 15 residues. The CDR3 DNA reads TGTGCCAGCAGCGTAGAGGCGGGAGGGCGTGATGAGCAGTTCTTC. Translated: CASSVEAGGRDEQFF.

The V and J genes are TRBV9 and TRBJ2-1, with D perhaps matching TRBD1 (6 bases). The V end lost 0 bases, the J end lost 2 bases, and 9 bases lay between the germline ends. The V gene's germline CDR1 is SGDLS and CDR2 YYNGEE. CDR3 length equals 15 residues. The CDR3 loop reads CASSVGRGPYNEQFF. For the CDR3, the DNA is TGTGCCAGCAGCGTAGGCAGGGGCCCCTACAATGAGCAGTTCTTC.

This clone was recorded once. This chain uses TRBV6-1 with TRBJ1-4; tentative D call: TRBD1 (6 bases). The V gene's germline CDR1 is MNHNS and CDR2 SASEGT. This CDR3 is built from 13 residues. Trimming cost V 3 bases and J 7 bases, with 9 bases left between them. CDR3 protein: CASSEGGREKLFF. The DNA for the CDR3 is TGTGCCAGCAGTGAGGGGGGGCGTGAAAAACTGTTTTTT.

The table lists this clone with a count of one. The CDR3 here is CASSLTGVYEQYF. DNA for the CDR3: TGTGCCAGCAGCCTGACAGGGGTCTACGAGCAGTACTTC. V usage is TRBV5-4 and J usage is TRBJ2-7, with 8 bases lining up with TRBD1. CDR1 and CDR2 from the germline V gene are SGHNT and YYREEE (reference sequence). V lost 4 bases and J lost 3; bases outside the gene matches: 3. This CDR3 has 13 residues.

The rearrangement uses TRBV2 and TRBJ1-5; TRBD1 is a possible D gene (5 bases). The CDR3 contains 14 residues. Trimming stripped 9 bases from V and 7 bases from J, with 19 bases between. CDR1 is SNHLY and CDR2 is FYNNEI in the germline V gene. The CDR3 protein is CASNRPGEGQPQHF. In DNA form, the CDR3 reads TGTGCCAGTAATCGGCCGGGGGAGGGGCAGCCCCAGCATTTT.

The genes are TRBV7-9 and TRBJ1-2; D remains unclear. This CDR3 comprises 12 residues. Germline V gives CDR1 SEHNR, CDR2 FQNEAQ (reference sequence). V lost 1 base to trimming and J lost 10 bases, with 10 bases between them. Here the CDR3 DNA reads TGTGCCAGCAGCTTAGGCGGCGGAGACTACACCTTC. Translated, it gives CASSLGGGDYTF.

The rearrangement joins TRBV11-2 to TRBJ1-4; D not certain. This CDR3 is 16 amino acids long. Per germline, CDR1 SGHAT and CDR2 FQNNGV. With 2 bases removed from V and 2 bases from J, the gap between germline ends came to 12 bases. DNA of the CDR3: TGTGCCAGCAGCTTATTTTCCGTTGGCACTAATGAAAAACTGTTTTTT. Protein product: CASSLFSVGTNEKLFF.

This chain joins TRBV7-3 and TRBJ1-2, with no clear D. Germline V CDR1 and CDR2: SGHTA, FQGTGA. Between the trimmed V and J ends, which lost 2 bases and 4 bases, there was a span of 14 bases. The CDR3 runs 15 residues. The CDR3 DNA reads as TGTGCCAGCAGCTTAGATGGCGGACTCGGCTATGGCTACACCTTC. Translating gives CASSLDGGLGYGYTF.

Comments on this clone: Other DNA variants within this sample encode the same CDR3. The CDR3 region is CASSLRNEQFF. CDR3 DNA sequence: TGTGCCAGCAGCTTACGGAATGAGCAGTTCTTC. V usage is TRBV7-9 and J usage is TRBJ2-1, with D hard to call. Deletions cut 2 bases from V and 7 bases from J, with 3 bases between. The CDR3 spans 11 residues. Germline V CDR1 and CDR2: SEHNR, FQNEAQ (reference sequence).

This chain connects TRBV3-1 (or the pseudogene TRBV3-2) to TRBJ2-1, with 8 bases fitting TRBD1. Trimming removed 4 bases from V and 2 bases from J; junction bases left unmatched: 19. The CDR3 is 20 amino acids. The germline V gene has CDR1 LGHDT and CDR2 YNNKEL (reference sequence). The CDR3 loop reads CASSRGPRVTGTGPYNEQFF. The CDR3 nucleotides are TGTGCCAGCAGCCGAGGCCCTAGGGTAACCGGGACAGGACCCTACAATGAGCAGTTCTTC.